This TCR beta chain was sequenced during a study of shared T cell receptors in the human thymus. Germline CDR1 is SGHNT and CDR2 is YYREEE (reference sequence). The V gene end was trimmed by 4 bases and the J gene end by 3 bases; junction bases not matched to a gene: 8. This CDR3 spans 15 amino acids. Sequencing used immunoSEQ multiplex PCR; TCRdb keeps in-frame clones, though not all of them. The data contain approximately 660,000 clones, around 89% of them singletons. The same specimen was also included in a second study, on human thymus T cells. That study adds: Infants, healthy and Finnish, who were having corrective surgery for congenital heart defects served as donors. Resections from corrective heart surgery supplied the thymus tissue. Thymic and blood repertoires showed apparently biased V and J gene usage. Related research described thymic repertoires that were highly overlapping among unrelated individuals.

This sequence was found in a boy under three years old with a congenital heart defect. The chain joins TRBV5-4 to TRBJ1-2; 8 bases are shared with TRBD1. Sequencing used thymocytes. CDR3: CASSRRTGTDYGYTF. The CDR3 DNA is TGTGCCAGCAGCAGACGGACAGGGACAGACTATGGCTACACCTTC.